The 16 T cell receptor beta chains presented below share a single source sample, sequenced in a study of T cell responses to AZD1222 COVID-19 vaccine. Libraries were prepared by immunoSEQ multiplex PCR; TCRdb keeps only in-frame clonotypes and omits some of them. In the table there are some 250,000 clones, 90% to 95% of which are singletons. This specimen was peripheral blood, taken 28 days after the second AZD1222 dose. These receptors were taken from an adult who received the AZD1222 COVID-19 vaccine.

In its sample, this clone was seen once. The chain combines TRBV19 with TRBJ1-1, with D uncertain. The CDR3 runs 13 residues. Trimming removed 6 bases at V and 5 bases at J, with 13 bases between. The germline V gene encodes CDR1 LNHDA and CDR2 SQIVND (reference sequence). The DNA of the CDR3 is TGTGCCAGTAGCCAGGCGACCTGGACTGAAGCTTTCTTT. Its translation: CASSQATWTEAFF.

The V call is TRBV11-3, the J call TRBJ2-2; D not resolved. This CDR3 is built from 15 residues. V lost 3 bases and J lost 0, with 8 bases in between. The V gene's germline CDR1 is SGHNT and CDR2 YENEEA. The CDR3 protein is CASSLTGTNTGELFF. In DNA, the CDR3 is TGTGCCAGCAGCTTGACGGGCACGAACACCGGGGAGCTGTTTTTT.

The chain combines TRBV3-1 (or the pseudogene TRBV3-2) with TRBJ1-3, with unresolved D. V was trimmed by 4 bases and J by 2 bases, leaving 15 bases between them. Germline V gene data show CDR1 as LGHDT and CDR2 as YNNKEL (reference sequence). CDR3 length: 16 residues. Here the CDR3 DNA reads TGTGCCAGCAGCCTCTCCCGGGGTGGCGCTGGAAACACCATATATTTT. This codes for CASSLSRGGAGNTIYF.

V usage is TRBV5-1 and J usage is TRBJ2-6; 7 bases match TRBD1. The CDR3 extends over 16 amino acids. The trim removed 0 bases at V and 0 bases at J, leaving 0 bases unmatched. Germline CDR1 is SGHRS and CDR2 is YFSETQ. The CDR3 DNA reads TGCGCCAGCAGCTTGGGGGACAGCTCTGGGGCCAACGTCCTGACTTTC. Amino acids: CASSLGDSSGANVLTF.

This rearrangement joins TRBV6-1 to TRBJ2-1; D gene uncertain. This CDR3 is built from 16 residues. The germline V gene encodes CDR1 MNHNS and CDR2 SASEGT. The V and J ends lost 4 bases and 5 bases respectively, with 18 bases between them. The CDR3 reads CASSAALAAGDNEQFF. The DNA of the CDR3 is TGTGCCAGCAGTGCGGCGTTGGCCGCTGGGGACAATGAGCAGTTCTTC.

The CDR3 is CASSLGGANIQYF. CDR3 bases: TGTGCCAGCAGCCTCGGGGGGGCAAACATTCAGTACTTC. V and J are TRBV7-2 and TRBJ2-4; 8 bases are a match to TRBD2. Per germline, CDR1 SGHTA and CDR2 FQGNSA. The length of the CDR3 is 13 residues. The V and J ends lost 5 bases and 6 bases, in that order; junction bases with no gene match: 3.

V and J are TRBV5-1 and TRBJ2-5; 9 bases map to TRBD1. Per germline, CDR1 SGHRS and CDR2 YFSETQ. The V gene end was trimmed by 2 bases and the J gene end by 5 bases; junction bases not matched to a gene: 7. This CDR3 region has 15 residues. The CDR3 sequence: CASSFGTGGRETQYF. In DNA, the CDR3 is TGCGCCAGCAGCTTTGGAACAGGGGGCCGGGAGACCCAGTACTTC.

V gene TRBV28 combines with J gene TRBJ1-5; 10 bases are a match to TRBD1. V shed 6 bases, J shed 6 bases, and the junction held 2 bases outside the gene matches. This CDR3 has 13 residues. Germline CDR1 and CDR2: MDHEN and SYDVKM. The CDR3: CASRTGGGQPQHF. As DNA, the CDR3 is TGTGCCAGCAGGACAGGGGGCGGTCAGCCCCAGCATTTT.

The rearrangement joins TRBV4-1 to TRBJ2-7, with 7 bases matching TRBD2. The CDR3 consists of 15 residues. The J segment lost 4 bases and the V segment lost 0 bases, leaving 6 bases of the junction unmatched. Looked up from germline, CDR1 is MGHRA and CDR2 is YSYEKL. CDR3 protein: CASSQEGLAVYEQYF. The CDR3, as DNA: TGCGCCAGCAGCCAAGAAGGGCTAGCGGTTTACGAGCAGTACTTC.

This chain joins TRBV5-4 and TRBJ1-2, with no clear D. V shed 3 bases and J shed 6 bases, with 12 bases lying between them. CDR3 length: 13 residues. Germline CDR1 and CDR2: SGHNT and YYREEE (reference sequence). The CDR3 is CASSSSILDGYTF. DNA of the CDR3: TGTGCCAGCAGCTCGTCCATCCTCGATGGCTACACCTTC.

This chain connects TRBV2 to TRBJ2-2, with a tentative D call TRBD2 (6 bases). The CDR3 covers 15 residues. CDR1 and CDR2 from the germline V gene are SNHLY and FYNNEI. The V end was cut by 4 bases, the J end by 6 bases, with 15 bases between. The CDR3 spells CASSVEGTPSGELFF. In DNA, the CDR3 is TGTGCCAGCAGTGTGGAGGGGACCCCGTCCGGGGAGCTGTTTTTT.

J is TRBJ1-1 and V is TRBV10-3, with 8 bases matching TRBD1. The CDR3 has 16 amino acids. J gave up 0 bases and V 6 bases, and 9 bases lay outside the gene matches. Germline CDR1 and CDR2: ENHRY and SYGVKD. CDR3 sequence reads: CAISFNRQGMNTEAFF. The CDR3 nucleotides read TGTGCCATCAGCTTCAATCGACAGGGGATGAACACTGAAGCTTTCTTT.

V gene TRBV4-3 combines with J gene TRBJ1-2, with D perhaps TRBD1 (6 bases). V lost 0 bases and J lost 2, with 13 bases in between. The CDR3 extends over 16 amino acids. CDR1 and CDR2 from the germline V gene are LGHNA and YSLEER. As DNA, the CDR3 is TGCGCCAGCAGCCAAGAAGGTCTACAGGGAAACTATGGCTACACCTTC. It is translated as CASSQEGLQGNYGYTF.

This chain links TRBV11-2 with TRBJ2-3, with TRBD2 identical over 12 bases. Trimming took 1 base from V and 5 from J; bases not matched to a gene: 7. The CDR3 length is 17 residues. CDR1 and CDR2 (germline): SGHAT, FQNNGV. The CDR3 region has the DNA TGTGCCAGCAGCTTAGTGGCAACTAGCGGGGGGCTAGATACGCAGTATTTT. Translating it yields CASSLVATSGGLDTQYF.

The chain uses TRBV28 and TRBJ1-2, with D unresolved. Germline lookup yields CDR1 MDHEN and CDR2 SYDVKM. The CDR3 has 14 amino acids. Trimming removed 5 bases at V and 8 bases at J, with 18 bases between. Here the CDR3 DNA reads TGTGCCAGCAGTCCCCCCCCTCCTATGCACGGCTACACCTTC. Encoded protein: CASSPPPPMHGYTF.

This chain joins TRBV2 and TRBJ1-2; 11 bases fit TRBD1. CDR3 length: 14 residues. Unmatched junction bases numbered 5, after V lost 7 bases and J lost 4 bases. Germline-derived CDR1 and CDR2 are SNHLY and FYNNEI. CDR3 nucleotides: TGTGCCAGCACCACCGGGACAGGGGGCTATGGCTACACCTTC. This translates into CASTTGTGGYGYTF.